What follows are 2 T cell receptor beta chains derived from one specimen sequenced in a study of low-dose radiotherapy and immunotherapy resistance in tumors (dated by TCRdb to about 2022). The sample's time point, from its label and the paper: before trial treatment. These reads were obtained on an Illumina HiSeq 2500. To make first-strand cDNA, Superscript III was used along with a set of TRAV- and TRBV-specific primers so that both the TCRalpha and TCRbeta chains were covered. TCRs were amplified for about 18 PCR cycles with Phusion, using a constant-region primer paired with the adapter attached to the V primers. The public sequencing data were trimmed at Q25 with fastp and processed into clonotypes with MiXCR by TCRdb, which kept only in-frame beta chains. Every distinct CDR3 protein forms one entry, paired with its most common genes and DNA. For this sample the table gives around 68,000 distinct CDR3 sequences, of which more than 20% were detected only once. 6.6% of the sample lies in the top ten.

This specimen was PBMCs, taken before treatment. These receptors were taken from a male donor with rectosigmoid adenocarcinoma.

This clonotype is a singleton in its sample. The gene calls are TRBV5-1 and TRBJ2-7; D is undetermined. Deletions cut 3 bases from V and 0 bases from J, with 10 bases between. The CDR3 runs to 14 residues. From germline, CDR1 is SGHRS and CDR2 YFSETQ. The CDR3 DNA sequence: TGCGCCAGCAGCTCCACGGGCTTCTCCTACGAGCAGTACTTC. Translation: CASSSTGFSYEQYF.

In this sample, this clonotype turned up once. The genes are TRBV5-1 and TRBJ2-6; TRBD1 might be the D (5 bases). The CDR3 consists of 16 residues. V was cut by 0 bases and J by 0 bases, with 7 bases left in between. The germline gives CDR1 SGHRS, CDR2 YFSETQ. CDR3 loop: CASSLARVSGANVLTF. The CDR3 coding sequence is TGCGCCAGCAGCTTGGCCAGGGTCTCTGGGGCCAACGTCCTGACTTTC.